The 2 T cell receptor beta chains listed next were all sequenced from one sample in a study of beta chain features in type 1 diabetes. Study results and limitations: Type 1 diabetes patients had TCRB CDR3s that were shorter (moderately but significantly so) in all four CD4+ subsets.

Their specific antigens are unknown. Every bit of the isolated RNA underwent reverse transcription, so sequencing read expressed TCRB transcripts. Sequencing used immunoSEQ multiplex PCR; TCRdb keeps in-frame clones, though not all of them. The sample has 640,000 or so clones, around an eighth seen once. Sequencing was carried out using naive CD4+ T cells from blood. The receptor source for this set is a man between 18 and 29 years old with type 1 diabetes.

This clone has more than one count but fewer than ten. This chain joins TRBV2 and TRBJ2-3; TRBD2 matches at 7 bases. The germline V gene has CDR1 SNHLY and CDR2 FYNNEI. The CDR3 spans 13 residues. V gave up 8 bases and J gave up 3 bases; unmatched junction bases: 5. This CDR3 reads CASSQRGTDTQYF. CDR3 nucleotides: TGTGCCAGCTCCCAGCGGGGTACAGATACGCAGTATTTT.

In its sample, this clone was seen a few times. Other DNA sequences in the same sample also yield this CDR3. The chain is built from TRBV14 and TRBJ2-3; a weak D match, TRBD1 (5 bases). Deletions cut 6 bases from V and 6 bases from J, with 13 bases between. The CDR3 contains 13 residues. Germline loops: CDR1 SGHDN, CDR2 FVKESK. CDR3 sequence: CASSQGLTDTQYF. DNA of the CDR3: TGTGCCAGCAGTCAGGGATTGACTGATACGCAGTATTTT.